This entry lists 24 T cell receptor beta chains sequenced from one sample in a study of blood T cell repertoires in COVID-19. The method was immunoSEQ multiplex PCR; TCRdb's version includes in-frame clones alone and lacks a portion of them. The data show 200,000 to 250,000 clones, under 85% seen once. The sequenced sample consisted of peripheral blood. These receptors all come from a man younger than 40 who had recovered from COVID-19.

CDR3 coding DNA: TGCGCCAGCAGCTTTCAGGGATCTGGGGCCAACGTCCTGACTTTC. As protein: CASSFQGSGANVLTF. The chain joins TRBV5-1 to TRBJ2-6; maybe TRBD1 (5 bases). CDR1 and CDR2 (germline): SGHRS, YFSETQ. Trimming removed 2 bases at V and 1 base at J, with 7 bases between. The CDR3 runs to 15 residues. The complete variable domain, with remaining parts taken from reference TRBV5-1 and TRBJ2-6, reads KAGVTQTPRYLIKTRGQQVTLSCSPISGHRSVSWYQQTPGQGLQFLFEYFSETQRNKGNFPGRFSGRQFSNSRSEMNVSTLELGDSALYLCASSFQGSGANVLTFGAGSRLTVL.

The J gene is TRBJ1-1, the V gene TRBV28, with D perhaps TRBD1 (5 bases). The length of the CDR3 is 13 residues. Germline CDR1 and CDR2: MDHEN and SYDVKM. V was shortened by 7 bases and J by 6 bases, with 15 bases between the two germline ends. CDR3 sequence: CASKLGDWAEAFF. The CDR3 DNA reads TGTGCCAGCAAACTAGGGGACTGGGCTGAAGCTTTCTTT.

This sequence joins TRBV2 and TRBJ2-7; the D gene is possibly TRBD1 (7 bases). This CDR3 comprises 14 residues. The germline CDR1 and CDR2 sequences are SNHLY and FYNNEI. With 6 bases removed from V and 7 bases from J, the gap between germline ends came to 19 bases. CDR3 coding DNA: TGTGCCAGCAGCCCGGAGGGGGCGCGAAATGAGCAGTACTTC. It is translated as CASSPEGARNEQYF.

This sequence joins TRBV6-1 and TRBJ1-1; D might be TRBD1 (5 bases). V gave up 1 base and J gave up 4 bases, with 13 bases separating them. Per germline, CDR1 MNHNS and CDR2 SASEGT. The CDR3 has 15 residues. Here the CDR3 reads CASSEVSGWGTEAFF. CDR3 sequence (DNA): TGTGCCAGCAGTGAAGTATCAGGGTGGGGCACTGAAGCTTTCTTT.

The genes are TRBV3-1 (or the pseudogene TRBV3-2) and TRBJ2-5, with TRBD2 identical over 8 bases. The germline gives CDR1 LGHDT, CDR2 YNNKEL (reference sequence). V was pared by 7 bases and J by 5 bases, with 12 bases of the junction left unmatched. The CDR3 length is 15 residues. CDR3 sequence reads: CASNSNRGGRETQYF. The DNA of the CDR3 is TGTGCCAGCAATTCTAACCGGGGGGGGAGGGAGACCCAGTACTTC.

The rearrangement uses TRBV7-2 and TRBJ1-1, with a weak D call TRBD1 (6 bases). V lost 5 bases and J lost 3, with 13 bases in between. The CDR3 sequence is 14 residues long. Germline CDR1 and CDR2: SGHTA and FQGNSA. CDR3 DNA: TGTGCCAGCAGCCTACAGGGTGGGTACACTGAAGCTTTCTTT. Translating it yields CASSLQGGYTEAFF.

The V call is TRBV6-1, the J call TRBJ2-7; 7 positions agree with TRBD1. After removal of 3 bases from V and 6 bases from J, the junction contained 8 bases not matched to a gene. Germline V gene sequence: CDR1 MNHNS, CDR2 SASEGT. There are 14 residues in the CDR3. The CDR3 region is CASSEKGRGIEQYV. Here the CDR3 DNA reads TGTGCCAGCAGTGAGAAAGGCAGGGGGATCGAGCAGTACGTC.

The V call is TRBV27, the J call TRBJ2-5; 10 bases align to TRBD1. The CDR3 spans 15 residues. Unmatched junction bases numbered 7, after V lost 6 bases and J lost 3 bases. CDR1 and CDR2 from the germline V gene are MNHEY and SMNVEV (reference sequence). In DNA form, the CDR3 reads TGTGCCAGCAGGTCGTTCGGGACAGGGGAAGAGACCCAGTACTTC. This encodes CASRSFGTGEETQYF.

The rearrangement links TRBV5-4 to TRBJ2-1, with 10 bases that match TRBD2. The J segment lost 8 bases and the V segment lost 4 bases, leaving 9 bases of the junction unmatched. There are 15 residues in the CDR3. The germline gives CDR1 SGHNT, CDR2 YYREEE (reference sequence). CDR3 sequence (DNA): TGTGCCAGCAGCCCCGGTAGCGGGGGGTGGGATGAGCAGTTCTTC. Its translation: CASSPGSGGWDEQFF.

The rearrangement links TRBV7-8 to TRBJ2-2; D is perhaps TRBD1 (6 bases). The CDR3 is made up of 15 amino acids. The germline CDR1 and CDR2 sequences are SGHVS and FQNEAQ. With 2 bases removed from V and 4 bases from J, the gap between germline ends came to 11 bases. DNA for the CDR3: TGTGCCAGCAGCTTAAGGGGGATTGCCACCGGGGAGCTGTTTTTT. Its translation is CASSLRGIATGELFF.

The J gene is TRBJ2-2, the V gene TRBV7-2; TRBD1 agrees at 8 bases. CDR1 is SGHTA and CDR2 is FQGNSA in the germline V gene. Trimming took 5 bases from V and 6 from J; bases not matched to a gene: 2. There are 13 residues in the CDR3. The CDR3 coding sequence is TGTGCCAGCAGCCCACAGGGGGCCGGGGAGCTGTTTTTT. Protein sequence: CASSPQGAGELFF.

Written as DNA, the CDR3 is TGCGCCAGCAGTGAGTCCGGATGGGACACATCCTATGGCTACACCTTC. The encoded protein is CASSESGWDTSYGYTF. This chain links TRBV10-2 with TRBJ1-2; TRBD1 might be the D (6 bases). From germline, CDR1 is WSHSY and CDR2 SAAADI. This CDR3 has 16 amino acids. The V gene lost 0 bases and the J gene lost 4 bases, with 15 bases spanning the gap.

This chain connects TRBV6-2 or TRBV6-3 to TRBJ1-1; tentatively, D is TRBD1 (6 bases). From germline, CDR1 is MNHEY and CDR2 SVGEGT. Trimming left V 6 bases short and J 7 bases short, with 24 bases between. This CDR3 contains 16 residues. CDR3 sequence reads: CASSQPRTVPDYEAFF. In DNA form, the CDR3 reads TGTGCCAGCAGCCAGCCAAGGACAGTTCCCGACTATGAAGCTTTCTTT.

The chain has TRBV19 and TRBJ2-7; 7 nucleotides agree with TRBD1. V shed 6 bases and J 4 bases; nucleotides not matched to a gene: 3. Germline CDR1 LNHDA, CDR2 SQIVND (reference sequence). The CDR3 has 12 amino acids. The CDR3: CASSQQGYEQYF. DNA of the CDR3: TGTGCCAGTAGCCAACAGGGGTACGAGCAGTACTTC.

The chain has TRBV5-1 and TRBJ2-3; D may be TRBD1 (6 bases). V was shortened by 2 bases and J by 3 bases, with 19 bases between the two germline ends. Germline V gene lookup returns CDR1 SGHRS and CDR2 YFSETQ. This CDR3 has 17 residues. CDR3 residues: CASSLDAAVQGTDTQYF. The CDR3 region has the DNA TGCGCCAGCAGCTTAGATGCAGCGGTTCAGGGGACAGATACGCAGTATTTT.

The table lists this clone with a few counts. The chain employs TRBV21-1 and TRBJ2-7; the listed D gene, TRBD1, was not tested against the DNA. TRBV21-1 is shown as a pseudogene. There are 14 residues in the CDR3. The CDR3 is CASLICAGTYEQYV. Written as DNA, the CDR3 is TGTGCCAGCCTTATCTGTGCAGGAACCTACGAGCAGTACGTC.

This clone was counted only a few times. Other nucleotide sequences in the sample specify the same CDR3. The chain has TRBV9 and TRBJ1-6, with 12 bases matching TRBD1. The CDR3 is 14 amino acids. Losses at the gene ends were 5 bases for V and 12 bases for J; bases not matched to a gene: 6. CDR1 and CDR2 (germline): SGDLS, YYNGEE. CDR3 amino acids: CASRTGTGGGPLHF. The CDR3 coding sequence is TGTGCCAGCAGAACCGGGACAGGGGGCGGACCCCTCCACTTT.

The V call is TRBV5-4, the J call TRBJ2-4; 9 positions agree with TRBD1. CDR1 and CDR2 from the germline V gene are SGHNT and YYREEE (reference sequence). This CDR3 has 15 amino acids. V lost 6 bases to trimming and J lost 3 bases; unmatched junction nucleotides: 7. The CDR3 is CASTYQTGGKNIQYF. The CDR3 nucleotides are TGTGCCAGCACCTACCAGACAGGGGGCAAAAACATTCAGTACTTC.

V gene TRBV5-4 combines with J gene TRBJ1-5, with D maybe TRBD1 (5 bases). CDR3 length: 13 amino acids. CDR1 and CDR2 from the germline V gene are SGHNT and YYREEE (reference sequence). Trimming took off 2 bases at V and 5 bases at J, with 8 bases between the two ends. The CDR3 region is CASSFGGDQPQHF. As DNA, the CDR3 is TGTGCCAGCAGCTTCGGAGGGGATCAGCCCCAGCATTTT.

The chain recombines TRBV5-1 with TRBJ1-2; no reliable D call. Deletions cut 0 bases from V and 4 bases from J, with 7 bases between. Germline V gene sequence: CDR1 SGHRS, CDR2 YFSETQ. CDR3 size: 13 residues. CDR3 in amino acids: CASSLDRVYGYTF. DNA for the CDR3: TGCGCCAGCAGCTTGGACAGAGTCTATGGCTACACCTTC. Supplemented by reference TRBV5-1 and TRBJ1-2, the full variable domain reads KAGVTQTPRYLIKTRGQQVTLSCSPISGHRSVSWYQQTPGQGLQFLFEYFSETQRNKGNFPGRFSGRQFSNSRSEMNVSTLELGDSALYLCASSLDRVYGYTFGSGTRLTVV.

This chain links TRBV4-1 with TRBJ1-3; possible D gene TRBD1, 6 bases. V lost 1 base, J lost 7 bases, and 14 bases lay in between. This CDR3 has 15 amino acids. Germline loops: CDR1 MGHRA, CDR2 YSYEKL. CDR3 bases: TGCGCCAGCAGCCAAGCGTACAGGGAGGGCAACACCATATATTTT. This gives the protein CASSQAYREGNTIYF.

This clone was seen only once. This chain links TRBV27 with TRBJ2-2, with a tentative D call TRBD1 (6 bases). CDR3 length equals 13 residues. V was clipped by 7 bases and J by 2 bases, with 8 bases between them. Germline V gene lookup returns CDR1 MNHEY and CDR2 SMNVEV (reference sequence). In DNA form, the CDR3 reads TGTGCCAGCATGGACAGCAACACCGGGGAGCTGTTTTTT. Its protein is CASMDSNTGELFF.

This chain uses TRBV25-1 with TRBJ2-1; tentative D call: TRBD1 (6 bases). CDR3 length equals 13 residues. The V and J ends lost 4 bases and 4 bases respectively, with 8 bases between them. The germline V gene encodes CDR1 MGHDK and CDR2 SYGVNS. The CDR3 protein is CASSGTDYNEQFF. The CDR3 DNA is TGTGCCAGCAGTGGGACAGATTACAATGAGCAGTTCTTC.

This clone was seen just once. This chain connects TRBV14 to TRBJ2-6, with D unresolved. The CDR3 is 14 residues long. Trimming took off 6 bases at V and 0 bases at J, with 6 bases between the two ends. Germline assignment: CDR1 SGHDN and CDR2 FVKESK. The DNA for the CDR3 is TGTGCCAGCAGGAAGAGCTCTGGGGCCAACGTCCTGACTTTC. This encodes CASRKSSGANVLTF.